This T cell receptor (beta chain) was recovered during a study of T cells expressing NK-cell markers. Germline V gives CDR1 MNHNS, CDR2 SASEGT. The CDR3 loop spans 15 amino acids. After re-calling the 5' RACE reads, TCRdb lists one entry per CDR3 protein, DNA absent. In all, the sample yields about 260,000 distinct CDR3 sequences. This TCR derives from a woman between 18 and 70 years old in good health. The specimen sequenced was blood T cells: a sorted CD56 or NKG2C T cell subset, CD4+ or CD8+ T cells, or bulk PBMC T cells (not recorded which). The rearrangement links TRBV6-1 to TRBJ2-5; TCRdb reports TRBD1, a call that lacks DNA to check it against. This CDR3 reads CASSSLRRAVETQYF.